This T cell receptor beta chain was profiled in a study of blood T cell repertoires in COVID-19. For the study at large: Both acute and convalescent COVID-19 samples were obtained from the United States, Italy and Spain. PBMCs, B-cell-depleted T cells, or T cells were the source of the cDNA or gDNA that made up the material.

Germline trimming cut 2 bases from V and 9 bases from J; bases unmatched to any gene: 7. Germline assignment: CDR1 SNHLY and CDR2 FYNNEI. This CDR3 is built from 15 residues. As processed by the authors: Amplified reference gene primers provided the basis for estimating nucleated cell counts. Measured with immunoSEQ multiplex PCR; TCRdb has only the in-frame clones, and not every one. V and J calls and clone size are given by that table; D and trimming were obtained from the DNA. Altogether around 240,000 clones are present, roughly 88% being singletons, with the ten largest covering approximately 1.5%.

The TCR comes from a woman in her thirties or forties who had recovered from COVID-19. Source material: peripheral blood. The chain combines TRBV2 with TRBJ2-1, with TRBD2 identical over 10 bases. Here the CDR3 reads CASSEKSGGAFEQFF. The CDR3 nucleotides read TGTGCCAGCAGTGAAAAAAGCGGGGGGGCCTTTGAGCAGTTCTTC.